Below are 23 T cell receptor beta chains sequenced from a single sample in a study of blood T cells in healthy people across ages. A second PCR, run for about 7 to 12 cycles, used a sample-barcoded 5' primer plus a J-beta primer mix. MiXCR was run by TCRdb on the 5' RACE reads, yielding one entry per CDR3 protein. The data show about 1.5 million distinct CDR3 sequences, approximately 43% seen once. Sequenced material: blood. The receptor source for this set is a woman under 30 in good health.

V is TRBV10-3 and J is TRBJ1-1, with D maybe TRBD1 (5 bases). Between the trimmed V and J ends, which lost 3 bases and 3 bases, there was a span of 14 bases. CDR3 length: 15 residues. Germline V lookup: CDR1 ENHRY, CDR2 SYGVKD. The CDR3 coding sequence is TGTGCCATCAGTGATAGGGGCAGCACGGACACTGAAGCTTTCTTT. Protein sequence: CAISDRGSTDTEAFF.

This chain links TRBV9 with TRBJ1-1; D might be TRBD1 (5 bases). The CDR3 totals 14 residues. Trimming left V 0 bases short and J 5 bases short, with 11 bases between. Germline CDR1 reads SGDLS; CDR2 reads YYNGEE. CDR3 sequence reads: CASSVGVGETEAFF. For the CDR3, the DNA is TGTGCCAGCAGCGTAGGAGTAGGGGAAACTGAAGCTTTCTTT.

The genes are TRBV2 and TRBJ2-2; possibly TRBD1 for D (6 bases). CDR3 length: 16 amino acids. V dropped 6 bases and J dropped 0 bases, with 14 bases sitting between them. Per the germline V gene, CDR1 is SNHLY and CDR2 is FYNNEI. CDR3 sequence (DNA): TGTGCCAGCAGAAGGGGACACAGCGCGAACACCGGGGAGCTGTTTTTT. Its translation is CASRRGHSANTGELFF.

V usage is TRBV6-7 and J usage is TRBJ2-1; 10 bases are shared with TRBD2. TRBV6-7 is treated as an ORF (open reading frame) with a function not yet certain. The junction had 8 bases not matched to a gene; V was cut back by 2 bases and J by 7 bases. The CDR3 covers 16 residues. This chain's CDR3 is CASSYAASGSQNEQFF. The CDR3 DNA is TGTGCCAGCAGTTACGCGGCTAGCGGGAGTCAGAATGAGCAGTTCTTC.

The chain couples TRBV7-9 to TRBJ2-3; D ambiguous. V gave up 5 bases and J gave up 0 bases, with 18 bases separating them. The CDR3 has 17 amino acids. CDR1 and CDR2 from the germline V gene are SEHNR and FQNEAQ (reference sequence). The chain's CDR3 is CASSRLGVRASTDTQYF. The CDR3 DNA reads TGTGCCAGCAGCCGCCTTGGGGTTAGGGCTAGCACAGATACGCAGTATTTT.

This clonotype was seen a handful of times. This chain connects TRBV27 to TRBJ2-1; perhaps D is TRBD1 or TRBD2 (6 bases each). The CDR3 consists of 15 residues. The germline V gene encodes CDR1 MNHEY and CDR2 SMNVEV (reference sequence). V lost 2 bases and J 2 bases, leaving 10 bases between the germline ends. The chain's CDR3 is CASSLIRGPYNEQFF. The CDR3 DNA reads TGTGCCAGCAGTTTAATACGGGGGCCCTACAATGAGCAGTTCTTC.

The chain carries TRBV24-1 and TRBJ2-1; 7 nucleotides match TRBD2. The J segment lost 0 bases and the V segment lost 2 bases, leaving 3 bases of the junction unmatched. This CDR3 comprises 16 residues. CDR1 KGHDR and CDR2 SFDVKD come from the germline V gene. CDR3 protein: CATSDSLASSYNEQFF. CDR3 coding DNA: TGTGCCACCAGTGATTCACTAGCGAGCTCCTACAATGAGCAGTTCTTC.

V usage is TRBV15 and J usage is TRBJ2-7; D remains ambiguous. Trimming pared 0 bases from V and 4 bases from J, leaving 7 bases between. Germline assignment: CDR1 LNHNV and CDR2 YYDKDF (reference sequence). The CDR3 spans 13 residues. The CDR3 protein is CATSRDPVYEQYF. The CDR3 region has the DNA TGTGCCACCAGCAGAGATCCTGTGTACGAGCAGTACTTC.

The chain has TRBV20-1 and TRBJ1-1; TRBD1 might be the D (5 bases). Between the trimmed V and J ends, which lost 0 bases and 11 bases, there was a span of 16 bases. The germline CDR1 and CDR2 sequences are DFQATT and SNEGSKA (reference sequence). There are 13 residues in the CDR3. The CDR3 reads CSARDGGAPAAFF. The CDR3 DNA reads TGCAGTGCTAGAGATGGGGGAGCGCCGGCGGCTTTCTTT.

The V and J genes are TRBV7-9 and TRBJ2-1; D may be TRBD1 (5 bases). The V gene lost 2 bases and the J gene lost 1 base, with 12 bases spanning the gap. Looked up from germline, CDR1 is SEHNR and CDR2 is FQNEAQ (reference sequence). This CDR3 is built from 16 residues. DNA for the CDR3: TGTGCCAGCAGCTTATCGGCCAGGGCTTCCTACAATGAGCAGTTCTTC. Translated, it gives CASSLSARASYNEQFF. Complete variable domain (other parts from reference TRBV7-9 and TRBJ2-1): DTGVSQNPRHKITKRGQNVTFRCDPISEHNRLYWYRQTLGQGPEFLTYFQNEAQLEKSRLLSDRFSAERPKGSFSTLEIQRTEQGDSAMYLCASSLSARASYNEQFFGPGTRLTVL.

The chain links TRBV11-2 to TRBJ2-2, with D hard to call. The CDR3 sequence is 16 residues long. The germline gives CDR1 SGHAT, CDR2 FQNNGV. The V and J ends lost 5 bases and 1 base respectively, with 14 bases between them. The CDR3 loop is CASSQGPILNTGELFF. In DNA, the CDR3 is TGTGCCAGCAGCCAAGGACCGATACTGAACACCGGGGAGCTGTTTTTT.

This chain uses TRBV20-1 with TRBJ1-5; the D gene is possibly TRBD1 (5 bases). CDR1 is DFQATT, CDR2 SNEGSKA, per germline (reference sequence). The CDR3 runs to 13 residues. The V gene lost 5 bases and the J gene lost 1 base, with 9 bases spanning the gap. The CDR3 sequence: CSASGISNQPQHF. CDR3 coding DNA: TGCAGTGCTTCAGGGATAAGCAATCAGCCCCAGCATTTT.

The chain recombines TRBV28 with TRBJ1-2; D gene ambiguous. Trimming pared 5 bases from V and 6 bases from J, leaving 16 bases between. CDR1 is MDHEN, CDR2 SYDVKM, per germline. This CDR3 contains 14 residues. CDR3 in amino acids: CASSITLTLNGYTF. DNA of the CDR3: TGTGCCAGCAGTATTACCTTGACATTAAATGGCTACACCTTC.

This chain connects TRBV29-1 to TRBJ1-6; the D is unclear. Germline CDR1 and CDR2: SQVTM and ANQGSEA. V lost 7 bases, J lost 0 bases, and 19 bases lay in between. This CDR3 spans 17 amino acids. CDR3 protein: CSASEDRLTSYNSPLHF. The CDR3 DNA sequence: TGCAGCGCATCCGAAGACCGCCTGACCTCCTATAATTCACCCCTCCACTTT.

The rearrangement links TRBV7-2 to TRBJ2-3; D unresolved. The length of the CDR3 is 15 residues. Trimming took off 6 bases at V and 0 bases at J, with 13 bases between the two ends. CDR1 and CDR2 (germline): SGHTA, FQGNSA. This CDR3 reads CASSPRSDSTDTQYF. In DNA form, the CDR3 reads TGTGCCAGCAGTCCGAGGTCGGATAGCACAGATACGCAGTATTTT.

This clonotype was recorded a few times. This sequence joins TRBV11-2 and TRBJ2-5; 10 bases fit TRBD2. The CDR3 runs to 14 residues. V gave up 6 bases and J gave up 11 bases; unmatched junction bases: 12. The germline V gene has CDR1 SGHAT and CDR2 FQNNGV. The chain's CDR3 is CASRLIAGGNEQYF. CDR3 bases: TGTGCCAGCAGATTGATAGCGGGGGGAAATGAGCAGTACTTC.

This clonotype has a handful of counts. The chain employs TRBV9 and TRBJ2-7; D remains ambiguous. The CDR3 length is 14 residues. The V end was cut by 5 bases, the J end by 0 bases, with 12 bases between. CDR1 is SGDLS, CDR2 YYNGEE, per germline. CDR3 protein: CASSPNGPSYEQYF. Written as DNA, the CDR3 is TGTGCCAGCAGTCCGAACGGGCCCTCCTACGAGCAGTACTTC.

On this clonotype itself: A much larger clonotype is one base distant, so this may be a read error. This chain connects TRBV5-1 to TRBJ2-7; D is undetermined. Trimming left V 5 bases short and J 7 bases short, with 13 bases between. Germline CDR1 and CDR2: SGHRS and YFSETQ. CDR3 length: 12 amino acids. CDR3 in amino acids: CASRTGNNEQYF. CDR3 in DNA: TGCGCCAGCAGGACCGGTAACAATGAGCAGTACTTC.

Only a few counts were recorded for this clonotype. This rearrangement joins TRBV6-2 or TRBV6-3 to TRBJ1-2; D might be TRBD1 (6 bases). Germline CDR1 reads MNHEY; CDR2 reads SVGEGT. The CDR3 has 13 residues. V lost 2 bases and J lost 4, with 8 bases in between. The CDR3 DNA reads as TGTGCCAGCAGTTACGTGACAGGCTATGGCTACACCTTC. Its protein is CASSYVTGYGYTF.

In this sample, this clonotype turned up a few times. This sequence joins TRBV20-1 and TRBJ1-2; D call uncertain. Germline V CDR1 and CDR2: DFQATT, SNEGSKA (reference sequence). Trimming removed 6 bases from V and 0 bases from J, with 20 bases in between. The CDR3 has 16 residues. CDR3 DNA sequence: TGCAGTGCCCGCTCGTGGGTGTGGGGTTCTAACTATGGCTACACCTTC. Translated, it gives CSARSWVWGSNYGYTF.

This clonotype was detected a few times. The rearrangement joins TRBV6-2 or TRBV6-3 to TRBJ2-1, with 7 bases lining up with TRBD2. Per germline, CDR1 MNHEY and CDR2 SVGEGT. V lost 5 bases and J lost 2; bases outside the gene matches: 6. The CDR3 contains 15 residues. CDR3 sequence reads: CASSPGLGAYNEQFF. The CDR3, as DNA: TGTGCCAGCAGTCCCGGACTAGGGGCCTACAATGAGCAGTTCTTC.

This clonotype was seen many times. The CDR3 sequence is CASSSRVDQGYGYTF. CDR3 nucleotides: TGTGCCAGCAGCTCGCGCGTGGACCAGGGCTATGGCTACACCTTC. The chain couples TRBV7-9 to TRBJ1-2, with D maybe TRBD1 (5 bases). Trimming took off 4 bases at V and 4 bases at J, with 16 bases between the two ends. The germline V gene encodes CDR1 SEHNR and CDR2 FQNEAQ (reference sequence). The CDR3 spans 15 residues.

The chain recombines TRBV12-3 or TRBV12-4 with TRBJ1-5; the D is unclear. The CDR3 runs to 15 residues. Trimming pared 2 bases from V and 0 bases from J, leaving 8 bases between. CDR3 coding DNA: TGTGCCAGCAGTTTATACGGTCGTAGCAATCAGCCCCAGCATTTT. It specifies CASSLYGRSNQPQHF.